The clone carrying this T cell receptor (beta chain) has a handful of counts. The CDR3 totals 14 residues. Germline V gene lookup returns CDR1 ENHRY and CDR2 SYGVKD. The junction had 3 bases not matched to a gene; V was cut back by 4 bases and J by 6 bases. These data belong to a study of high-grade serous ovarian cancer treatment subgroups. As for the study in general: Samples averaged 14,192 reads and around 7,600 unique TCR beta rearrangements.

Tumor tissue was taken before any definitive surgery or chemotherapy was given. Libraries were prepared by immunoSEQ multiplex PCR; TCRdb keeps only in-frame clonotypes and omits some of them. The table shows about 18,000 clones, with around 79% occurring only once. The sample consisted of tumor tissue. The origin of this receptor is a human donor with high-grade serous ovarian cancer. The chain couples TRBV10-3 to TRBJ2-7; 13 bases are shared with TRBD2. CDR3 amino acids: CAISAGLAGVEQYF. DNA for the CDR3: TGTGCCATCAGTGCAGGACTAGCGGGAGTCGAGCAGTACTTC.